These 10 T cell receptor beta chains originate from one sample sequenced in a study of low-dose radiotherapy and immunotherapy resistance in tumors. Time point here: before trial treatment. Gene-specific TRAV and TRBV primers were used for first-strand cDNA, covering alpha and beta chains. TCR amplification involved about 19 PCR cycles with a constant-region primer and V-primer adapter. TCRdb re-called the reads through MiXCR, storing one row per CDR3 protein. Seen here are some 39,000 distinct CDR3 sequences, roughly a third observed once, and the top ten hold roughly 3.5%. This sample comprised PBMCs, obtained before treatment. The receptor set was obtained from a male donor with gallbladder cancer.

This clonotype was observed a handful of times. The J gene is TRBJ2-6, the V gene TRBV5-6; 9 bases map to TRBD1. This CDR3 contains 17 residues. Germline lookup yields CDR1 SGHDT and CDR2 YYEEEE. The V gene end was trimmed by 4 bases and the J gene end by 5 bases; junction bases not matched to a gene: 10. The CDR3 sequence: CASSQGTGPSRANVLTF. CDR3 nucleotides: TGTGCCAGCAGCCAAGGGACAGGGCCCTCGAGGGCCAACGTCCTGACTTTC.

About this clonotype: A far larger clone is off by one base, so a read error is likely. The J gene is TRBJ2-2, the V gene TRBV6-7, with 8 bases matching TRBD1. TRBV6-7 is classed as an ORF, of uncertain function. There are 15 residues in the CDR3. In nucleotides, the CDR3 is TGTGCCAGCAGTCAGGGACAGGCCAACACCGGGGAGCCGTTTTTT. As protein: CASSQGQANTGEPFF.

The table lists this clonotype with many counts. The genes are TRBV7-9 and TRBJ1-1; D gene uncertain. The CDR3 covers 13 residues. The ends were cut back, 4 bases at V and 4 bases at J, with 10 bases in the middle. The germline V gene encodes CDR1 SEHNR and CDR2 FQNEAQ (reference sequence). The CDR3, as DNA: TGTGCCAGCAGCTCCCGAGAGGCCACTGAAGCTTTCTTT. Its translation: CASSSREATEAFF.

V gene TRBV6-2 or TRBV6-3 combines with J gene TRBJ2-1, with 9 nucleotides matching TRBD2. Germline V gene data show CDR1 as MNHEY and CDR2 as SVGEGT. The CDR3 totals 13 residues. With 8 bases clipped from V and 12 bases from J, the junction kept 11 bases outside the gene matches. The CDR3 loop is CASASGRLVWQFF. CDR3 nucleotides: TGTGCCAGCGCAAGCGGGAGGTTAGTTTGGCAGTTCTTC.

This clonotype was observed at least ten times. This chain joins TRBV5-3 and TRBJ2-7; D remains ambiguous. TRBV5-3 is classed as an ORF, of uncertain function. The CDR3 length is 14 residues. The V gene lost 8 bases and the J gene lost 3 bases, with 18 bases spanning the gap. In nucleotides, the CDR3 is TGTGCCAGCAGCCCACCATCGGTCGGCTACGAGCAGTACTTC. This sequence encodes CASSPPSVGYEQYF.

In this sample, this clonotype turned up a few times. The gene calls are TRBV28 and TRBJ2-1; D may be TRBD1 or TRBD2 (5 bases each). Germline CDR1 is MDHEN and CDR2 is SYDVKM. The CDR3 is 13 residues long. The V gene lost 8 bases and the J gene lost 6 bases, with 14 bases spanning the gap. The CDR3 region has the DNA TGTGCCAGCCTAAAGGGGAGAGTCAATGAGCAGTTCTTC. The encoded protein is CASLKGRVNEQFF.

Many counts were recorded for this clonotype. The rearrangement uses TRBV30 and TRBJ2-1; 11 nucleotides agree with TRBD2. The CDR3 has 14 residues. J gave up 6 bases and V 2 bases, and 3 bases lay outside the gene matches. In germline, CDR1 is GTSNPN, CDR2 SVGIG (reference sequence). The CDR3 reads CAWSLGLAANEQFF. CDR3 in DNA: TGTGCCTGGAGTTTGGGACTAGCGGCCAATGAGCAGTTCTTC.

Regarding this clonotype: It differs at one base from a far larger clone, so likely a read error. The rearrangement links TRBV5-5 to TRBJ2-4, with 12 bases fitting TRBD2. Trimming removed 3 bases from V and 13 bases from J; junction bases left unmatched: 29. Germline CDR1 SGHKS, CDR2 YYEKEE (reference sequence). This CDR3 comprises 21 residues. The CDR3 spells CASSWRGAWTSGTSSYNEQYF. The CDR3 DNA reads as TGTGCCAGCAGCTGGCGGGGGGCCTGGACTAGCGGGACGAGCTCCTACAATGAGCAGTACTTC.

This clonotype appeared many times. The V call is TRBV11-3, the J call TRBJ2-1; D is uncertain. CDR3 length: 13 amino acids. The V gene lost 3 bases and the J gene lost 4 bases, with 7 bases spanning the gap. The germline CDR1 and CDR2 sequences are SGHNT and YENEEA. The CDR3: CASSFDPYNEQFF. The CDR3 DNA is TGTGCCAGCAGCTTCGACCCTTACAATGAGCAGTTCTTC.

V is TRBV5-1 and J is TRBJ1-2, with TRBD1 matching over 7 bases. The trim removed 0 bases at V and 6 bases at J, leaving 5 bases unmatched. The CDR3 loop spans 14 amino acids. The germline gives CDR1 SGHRS, CDR2 YFSETQ. The CDR3 reads CASSLVAGGHGYTF. CDR3 DNA: TGCGCCAGCAGCTTGGTTGCAGGGGGTCATGGCTACACCTTC.